What follows are 22 T cell receptor beta chains derived from one specimen sequenced in a study of T cell changes during pregnancy in multiple sclerosis. The assay was immunoSEQ multiplex PCR, and TCRdb's table has in-frame clones only and misses some. The data hold around 60,000 clones, with about 90% observed a single time. This specimen was peripheral blood, taken in the second trimester of pregnancy. These receptor sequences come from a female donor in good health, enrolled as a control in a pregnancy study.

The rearrangement uses TRBV25-1 and TRBJ2-7; the match to TRBD1 covers 9 bases. The CDR3 runs 13 residues. V dropped 4 bases and J dropped 5; count of bases not matched to a gene: 3. The germline V gene has CDR1 MGHDK and CDR2 SYGVNS. CDR3 in amino acids: CASSGWDRDEQYF. DNA of the CDR3: TGTGCCAGCAGTGGCTGGGACAGGGACGAGCAGTACTTC.

This sequence joins TRBV7-9 and TRBJ2-7; 7 bases line up with TRBD1. Germline V CDR1 and CDR2: SEHNR, FQNEAQ (reference sequence). The CDR3 is made up of 14 amino acids. The V and J ends lost 1 base and 1 base, in that order; junction bases with no gene match: 1. The CDR3: CASSLVTGSYEQYF. CDR3 nucleotides: TGTGCCAGCAGCTTAGTGACAGGGTCCTACGAGCAGTACTTC.

The CDR3 loop is CASSPLASGKLFF. The DNA for the CDR3 is TGTGCCAGCTCACCACTCGCCTCCGGAAAACTGTTTTTT. V usage is TRBV18 and J usage is TRBJ1-4; D not resolved. The CDR3 spans 13 residues. V shed 1 base and J shed 10 bases, with 10 bases lying between them. Germline CDR1 reads KGHSH; CDR2 reads LQKENI.

This chain joins TRBV30 and TRBJ1-5; no reliable D call. Germline-derived CDR1 and CDR2 are GTSNPN and SVGIG (reference sequence). The CDR3 covers 14 residues. The ends were cut back, 3 bases at V and 5 bases at J, with 14 bases in the middle. CDR3 sequence: CAWSLRRAHQPQHF. In DNA form, the CDR3 reads TGTGCCTGGAGCCTAAGGAGGGCGCATCAGCCCCAGCATTTT.

On this clone itself: Other DNA sequences in this sample translate to the same CDR3. J is TRBJ2-1 and V is TRBV4-3; 14 bases are shared with TRBD2. Germline-derived CDR1 and CDR2 are LGHNA and YSLEER. Trimming removed 2 bases from V and 7 bases from J; junction bases left unmatched: 7. The CDR3 runs to 17 residues. The CDR3 here is CASSQREGLAGVNEQFF. Here the CDR3 DNA reads TGCGCCAGCAGCCAAAGGGAGGGACTAGCGGGAGTGAATGAGCAGTTCTTC.

In nucleotides, the CDR3 is TGTGCCAGCATCCGGGACTCGTACAATGAGCAGTTCTTC. It yields the protein CASIRDSYNEQFF. The rearrangement joins TRBV7-8 to TRBJ2-1; tentatively, D is TRBD2 (6 bases). Trimming took 7 bases from V and 4 from J, leaving 11 bases between them. The CDR3 sequence is 13 residues long. The germline gives CDR1 SGHVS, CDR2 FQNEAQ.

This chain connects TRBV6-1 to TRBJ2-5, with D possibly matching TRBD1 (6 bases). Per the germline V gene, CDR1 is MNHNS and CDR2 is SASEGT. The CDR3 contains 14 residues. The V end was cut by 6 bases, the J end by 4 bases, with 15 bases between. The CDR3 DNA sequence: TGTGCCAGCAGGCAACAGCCGACAGGAGAGACCCAGTACTTC. Encoded protein: CASRQQPTGETQYF.

V gene TRBV5-6 combines with J gene TRBJ2-3; D remains ambiguous. Trimming shortened V by 2 bases and J by 0 bases, and 22 bases separated the two germline ends. Germline values: CDR1 SGHDT, CDR2 YYEEEE. CDR3 length: 19 amino acids. CDR3 residues: CASSFITLGTASSTDTQYF. CDR3 sequence (DNA): TGTGCCAGCAGCTTTATTACTCTTGGTACAGCCTCTAGCACAGATACGCAGTATTTT.

This chain uses TRBV9 with TRBJ2-5; TRBD1 matches at 11 bases. V lost 1 base to trimming and J lost 2 bases; unmatched junction nucleotides: 10. The CDR3 length is 18 residues. CDR1 SGDLS and CDR2 YYNGEE come from the germline V gene. This chain's CDR3 is CASSVSGTGGSSQETQYF. CDR3 coding DNA: TGTGCCAGCAGCGTAAGTGGGACAGGGGGTTCGAGTCAAGAGACCCAGTACTTC.

The chain employs TRBV7-2 and TRBJ1-5; possible D gene TRBD1, 6 bases. The V gene's germline CDR1 is SGHTA and CDR2 FQGNSA. V was cut by 3 bases and J by 2 bases, with 14 bases left in between. This CDR3 comprises 16 residues. CDR3 sequence reads: CASSLFGAGGNQPQHF. For the CDR3, the DNA is TGTGCCAGCAGCTTGTTTGGTGCAGGGGGCAATCAGCCCCAGCATTTT.

The genes are TRBV15 and TRBJ2-1; possibly TRBD2 for D (5 bases). CDR3 length: 16 residues. Per the germline V gene, CDR1 is LNHNV and CDR2 is YYDKDF (reference sequence). V lost 1 base to trimming and J lost 3 bases, with 13 bases between them. The DNA for the CDR3 is TGTGCCACCAGCAGAGTAGGCCTAGCCGGCTACAATGAGCAGTTCTTC. Translation gives CATSRVGLAGYNEQFF.

The CDR3 spells CASSPGLSYNEQFF. In nucleotides, the CDR3 is TGTGCCAGCAGCCCGGGACTATCCTACAATGAGCAGTTCTTC. The chain employs TRBV7-2 and TRBJ2-1, with 7 bases fitting TRBD2. The CDR3 contains 14 residues. The J segment lost 1 base and the V segment lost 5 bases, leaving 2 bases of the junction unmatched. Germline loops: CDR1 SGHTA, CDR2 FQGNSA.

This sequence joins TRBV6-1 and TRBJ2-5; 7 positions match TRBD2. Per germline, CDR1 MNHNS and CDR2 SASEGT. The length of the CDR3 is 15 residues. V shed 7 bases and J 2 bases; nucleotides not matched to a gene: 10. The CDR3 loop is CASTEHGGRQETQYF. As DNA, the CDR3 is TGTGCCAGCACCGAACACGGCGGGAGACAAGAGACCCAGTACTTC.

The rearrangement links TRBV2 to TRBJ2-7, with 13 bases aligning to TRBD2. The CDR3 has 15 residues. Germline V lookup: CDR1 SNHLY, CDR2 FYNNEI. The V segment lost 2 bases and the J segment 2 bases; nucleotides outside the gene matches: 0. CDR3 DNA sequence: TGTGCCAGCAGTGAAACTAGCGGGGGGGCCTACGAGCAGTACTTC. This gives the protein CASSETSGGAYEQYF.

The chain uses TRBV23-1 and TRBJ1-4; perhaps TRBD1 as D (5 bases). TRBV23-1 is designated an ORF whose function remains uncertain. The germline V and J ends were trimmed by 5 bases and 6 bases, with 7 bases remaining between them. The CDR3 extends over 12 amino acids. The CDR3 bases are TGCGCCAGCAGTGGGGGGGATGAAAAACTGTTTTTT. Its translation is CASSGGDEKLFF.

CDR3 in amino acids: CASRRGDSAGNEQFF. The CDR3 DNA reads TGTGCCAGCAGGCGGGGTGATTCGGCGGGCAATGAGCAGTTCTTC. This chain connects TRBV2 to TRBJ2-1, with D tentatively TRBD2 (6 bases). Between the trimmed V and J ends, which lost 6 bases and 6 bases, there was a span of 18 bases. The CDR3 totals 15 residues. CDR1 and CDR2 (germline): SNHLY, FYNNEI.

This clone was found once. The CDR3 DNA is TGTGCCAGCAGCTTAGCCGGGACTAGCGGCCTGGAGCAGTACTTC. Residues: CASSLAGTSGLEQYF. The V and J genes are TRBV11-2 and TRBJ2-7; 11 nucleotides line up with TRBD2. The CDR3 runs to 15 residues. V trimming: 1 base; J trimming: 7 bases; junction bases outside the gene matches: 6. Germline V CDR1 and CDR2: SGHAT, FQNNGV.

This clone is categorized as medium-sized. The CDR3 coding sequence is TGTGCCGGTAAAAGGACGGTTAAACATTCTAGCGGGTCGTACCAAGAGACCCAGTACTTC. This translates into CAGKRTVKHSSGSYQETQYF. The genes are TRBV28 and TRBJ2-5; 8 nucleotides match TRBD2. V dropped 11 bases and J dropped 0; count of bases not matched to a gene: 26. This CDR3 has 20 amino acids. Germline V gene sequence: CDR1 MDHEN, CDR2 SYDVKM.

The rearrangement uses TRBV7-8 and TRBJ2-3, with TRBD1 identical over 10 bases. The CDR3 sequence is 16 residues long. V trimming: 5 bases; J trimming: 2 bases; junction bases outside the gene matches: 7. Per the germline V gene, CDR1 is SGHVS and CDR2 is FQNEAQ. The CDR3 region has the DNA TGTGCCAGCAGCGCCCTTGGGACAGGGGCCACAGATACGCAGTATTTT. It yields the protein CASSALGTGATDTQYF.

The chain uses TRBV5-1 and TRBJ2-2; no clear D gene. Germline V gives CDR1 SGHRS, CDR2 YFSETQ. V was cut by 1 base and J by 1 base, with 5 bases left in between. CDR3 size: 14 residues. The CDR3 DNA is TGCGCCAGCAGCTTGTCCGGGAACACCGGGGAGCTGTTTTTT. It translates to CASSLSGNTGELFF.

This chain connects TRBV4-2 to TRBJ1-2; D gene unclear. The germline gives CDR1 LGHNA, CDR2 YNFKEQ. This CDR3 contains 14 residues. The V end lost 1 base, the J end lost 7 bases, and 13 bases lay between the germline ends. As DNA, the CDR3 is TGTGCCAGCAGCCAAGGGGCCCAGGATTCTGGCTACACCTTC. This gives the protein CASSQGAQDSGYTF.

The CDR3 DNA follows: TGTGCCAGCAGCCATACGGGACTAGTGAGGTTCGATGAGCAGTTCTTC. Translated: CASSHTGLVRFDEQFF. V is TRBV7-9 and J is TRBJ2-1, with 8 bases identical to TRBD2. After removal of 5 bases from V and 8 bases from J, the junction contained 14 bases not matched to a gene. This CDR3 is built from 16 residues. Germline CDR1 reads SEHNR; CDR2 reads FQNEAQ (reference sequence).